Described below is a single T cell receptor (beta chain) sequence and its context. The data are from a study of blood T cell repertoires in COVID-19. The protocol was immunoSEQ multiplex PCR, while the TCRdb copy is restricted to in-frame clones and leaves out a portion. In the table there are a few hundred thousand clones, 88% of which are singletons. The CDR3 covers 16 residues. Trimming took off 8 bases at V and 0 bases at J, with 14 bases between the two ends. From germline, CDR1 is MNHEY and CDR2 SMNVEV (reference sequence). Sequences were obtained from PBMCs or T cells enriched from blood (not recorded which). The rearrangement uses TRBV27 and TRBJ2-6; no clear D gene. This clonotype was sampled from a woman aged 50 to 60 who had recovered from COVID-19. CDR3 sequence: CASSYSLSSGANVLTF. The CDR3 bases are TGTGCCAGCTCCTACAGTTTGAGCTCTGGGGCCAACGTCCTGACTTTC. Variable domain in full (rest from reference TRBV27 and TRBJ2-6): EAQVTQNPRYLITVTGKKLTVTCSQNMNHEYMSWYRQDPGLGLRQIYYSMNVEVTDKGDVPEGYKVSRKEKRNFPLILESPSPNQTSLYFCASSYSLSSGANVLTFGAGSRLTVL.